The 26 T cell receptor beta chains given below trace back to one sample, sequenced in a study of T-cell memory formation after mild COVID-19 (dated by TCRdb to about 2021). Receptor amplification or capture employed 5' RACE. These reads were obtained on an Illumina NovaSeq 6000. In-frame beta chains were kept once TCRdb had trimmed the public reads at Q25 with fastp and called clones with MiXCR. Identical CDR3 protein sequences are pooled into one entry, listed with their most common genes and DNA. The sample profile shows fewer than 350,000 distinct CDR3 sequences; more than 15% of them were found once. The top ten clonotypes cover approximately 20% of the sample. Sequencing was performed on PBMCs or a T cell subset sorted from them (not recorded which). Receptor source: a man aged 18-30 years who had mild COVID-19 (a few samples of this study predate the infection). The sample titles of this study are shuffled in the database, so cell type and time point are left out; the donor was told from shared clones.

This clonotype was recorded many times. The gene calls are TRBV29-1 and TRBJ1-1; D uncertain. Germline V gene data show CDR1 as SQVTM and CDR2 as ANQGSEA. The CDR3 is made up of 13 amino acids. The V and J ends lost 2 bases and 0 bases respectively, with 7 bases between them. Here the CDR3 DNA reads TGCAGCGTTGAACCGTTTGTGAACACTGAAGCTTTCTTT. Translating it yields CSVEPFVNTEAFF.

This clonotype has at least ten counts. CDR3 protein: CASSPTPQDGYTF. As DNA, the CDR3 is TGTGCCAGCAGCCCTACCCCCCAGGATGGCTACACCTTC. The chain uses TRBV7-2 and TRBJ1-2; no definite D call. The V gene lost 5 bases and the J gene lost 6 bases, with 13 bases spanning the gap. Germline values: CDR1 SGHTA, CDR2 FQGNSA. The CDR3 consists of 13 residues. Full variable domain (rest looked up from reference TRBV7-2 and TRBJ1-2): GAGVSQSPSNKVTEKGKDVELRCDPISGHTALYWYRQSLGQGLEFLIYFQGNSAPDKSGLPSDRFSAERTGGSVSTLTIQRTQQEDSAVYLCASSPTPQDGYTFGSGTRLTVV.

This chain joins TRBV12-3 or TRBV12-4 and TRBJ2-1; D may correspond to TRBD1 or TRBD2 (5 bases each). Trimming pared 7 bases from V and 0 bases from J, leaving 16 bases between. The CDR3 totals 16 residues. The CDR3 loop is CASTPERGGSYNEQFF. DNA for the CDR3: TGTGCCAGCACCCCCGAGAGGGGTGGCTCCTACAATGAGCAGTTCTTC.

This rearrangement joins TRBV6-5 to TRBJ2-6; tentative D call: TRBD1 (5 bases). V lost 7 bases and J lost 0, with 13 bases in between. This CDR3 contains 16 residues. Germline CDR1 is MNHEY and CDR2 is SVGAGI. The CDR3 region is CASKGQGSSGANVLTF. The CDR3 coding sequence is TGTGCCAGCAAAGGGCAGGGAAGCTCTGGGGCCAACGTCCTGACTTTC.

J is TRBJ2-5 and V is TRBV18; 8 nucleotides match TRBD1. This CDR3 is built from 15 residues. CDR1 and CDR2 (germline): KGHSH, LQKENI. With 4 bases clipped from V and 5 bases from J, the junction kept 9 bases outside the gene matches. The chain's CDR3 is CASSQSPGGRETQYF. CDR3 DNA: TGTGCCAGCTCACAATCTCCAGGGGGCCGTGAGACCCAGTACTTC.

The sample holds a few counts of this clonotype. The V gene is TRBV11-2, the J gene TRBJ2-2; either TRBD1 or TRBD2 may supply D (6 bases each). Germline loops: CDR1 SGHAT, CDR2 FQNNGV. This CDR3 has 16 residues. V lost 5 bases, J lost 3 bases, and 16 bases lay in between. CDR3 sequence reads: CASSPSWGAHTGELFF. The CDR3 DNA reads TGTGCCAGCAGCCCCAGTTGGGGGGCGCACACCGGGGAGCTGTTTTTT. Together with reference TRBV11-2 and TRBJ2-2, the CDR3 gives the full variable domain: EAGVAQSPRYKIIEKRQSVAFWCNPISGHATLYWYQQILGQGPKLLIQFQNNGVVDDSQLPKDRFSAERLKGVDSTLKIQPAKLEDSAVYLCASSPSWGAHTGELFFGEGSRLTVL.

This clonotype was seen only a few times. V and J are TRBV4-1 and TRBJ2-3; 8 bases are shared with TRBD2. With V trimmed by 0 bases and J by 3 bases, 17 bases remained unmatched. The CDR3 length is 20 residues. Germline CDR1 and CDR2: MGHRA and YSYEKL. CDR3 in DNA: TGCGCCAGCAGCCAAGATAGGATAGCGGGGTTGACCGAGATTACAGATACGCAGTATTTT. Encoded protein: CASSQDRIAGLTEITDTQYF.

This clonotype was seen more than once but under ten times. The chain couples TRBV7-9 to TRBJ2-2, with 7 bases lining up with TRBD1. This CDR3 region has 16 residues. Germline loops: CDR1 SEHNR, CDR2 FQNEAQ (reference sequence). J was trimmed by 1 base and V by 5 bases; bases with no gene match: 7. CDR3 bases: TGTGCCAGCAGCCACGCACGACAGGGGAACACCGGGGAGCTGTTTTTT. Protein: CASSHARQGNTGELFF.

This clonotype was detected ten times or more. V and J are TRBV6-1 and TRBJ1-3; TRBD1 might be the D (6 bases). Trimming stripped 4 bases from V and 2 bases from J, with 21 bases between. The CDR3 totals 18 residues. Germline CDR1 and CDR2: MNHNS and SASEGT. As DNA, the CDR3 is TGTGCCAGCAGTGTCCGGGGGGGGCCTCTAAGAGCTGGAAACACCATATATTTT. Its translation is CASSVRGGPLRAGNTIYF.

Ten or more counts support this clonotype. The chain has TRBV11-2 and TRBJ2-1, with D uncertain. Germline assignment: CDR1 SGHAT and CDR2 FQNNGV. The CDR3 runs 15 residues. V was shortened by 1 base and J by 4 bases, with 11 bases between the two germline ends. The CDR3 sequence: CASSLGPTVYNEQFF. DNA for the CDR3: TGTGCCAGCAGCTTAGGGCCTACAGTATACAATGAGCAGTTCTTC. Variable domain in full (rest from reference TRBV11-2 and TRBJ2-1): EAGVAQSPRYKIIEKRQSVAFWCNPISGHATLYWYQQILGQGPKLLIQFQNNGVVDDSQLPKDRFSAERLKGVDSTLKIQPAKLEDSAVYLCASSLGPTVYNEQFFGPGTRLTVL.

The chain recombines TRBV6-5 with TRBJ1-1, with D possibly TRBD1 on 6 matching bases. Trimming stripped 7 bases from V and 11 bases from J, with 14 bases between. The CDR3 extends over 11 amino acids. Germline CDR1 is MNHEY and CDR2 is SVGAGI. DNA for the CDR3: TGTGCCAGCACCGCAGGGGCATTGGCTTTCTTT. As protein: CASTAGALAFF.

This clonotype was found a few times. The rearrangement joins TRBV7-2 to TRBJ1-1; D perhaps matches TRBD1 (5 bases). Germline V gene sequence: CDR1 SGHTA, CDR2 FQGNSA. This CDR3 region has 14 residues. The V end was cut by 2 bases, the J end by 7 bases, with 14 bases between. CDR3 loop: CASSLNGLGDEAFF. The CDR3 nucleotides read TGTGCCAGCAGCTTAAATGGGCTGGGGGATGAAGCTTTCTTT.

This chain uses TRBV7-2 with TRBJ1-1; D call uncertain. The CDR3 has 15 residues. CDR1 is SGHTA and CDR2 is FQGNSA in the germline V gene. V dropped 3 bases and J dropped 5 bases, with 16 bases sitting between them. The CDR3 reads CASSFGPSVWTEAFF. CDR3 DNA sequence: TGTGCCAGCAGCTTCGGGCCGTCAGTATGGACTGAAGCTTTCTTT. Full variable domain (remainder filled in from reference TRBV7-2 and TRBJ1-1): GAGVSQSPSNKVTEKGKDVELRCDPISGHTALYWYRQSLGQGLEFLIYFQGNSAPDKSGLPSDRFSAERTGGSVSTLTIQRTQQEDSAVYLCASSFGPSVWTEAFFGQGTRLTVV.

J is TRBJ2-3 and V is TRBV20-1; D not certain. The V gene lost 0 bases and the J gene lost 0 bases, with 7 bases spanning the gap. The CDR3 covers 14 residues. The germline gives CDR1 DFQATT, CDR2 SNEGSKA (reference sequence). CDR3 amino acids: CSARDSSSTDTQYF. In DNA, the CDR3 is TGCAGTGCTAGAGATTCGTCTAGCACAGATACGCAGTATTTT.

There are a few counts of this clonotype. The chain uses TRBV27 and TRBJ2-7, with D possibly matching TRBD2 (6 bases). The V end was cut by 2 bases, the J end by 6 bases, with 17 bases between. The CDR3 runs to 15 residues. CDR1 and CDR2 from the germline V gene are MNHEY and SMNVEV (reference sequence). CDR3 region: CASSLGSGGLSEQYF. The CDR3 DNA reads TGTGCCAGCAGTTTAGGTTCCGGGGGACTTAGCGAGCAGTACTTC.

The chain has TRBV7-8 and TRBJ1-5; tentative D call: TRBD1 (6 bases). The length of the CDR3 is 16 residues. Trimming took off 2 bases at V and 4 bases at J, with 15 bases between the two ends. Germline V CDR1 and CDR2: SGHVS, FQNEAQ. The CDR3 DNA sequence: TGTGCCAGCAGCTTAAGGGCCGGGACACCGAATCAGCCCCAGCATTTT. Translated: CASSLRAGTPNQPQHF.

The CDR3 DNA is TGTGCCAGCAGCTTAGAGGGGGACCAGTACAATGAGCAGTTCTTC. Its protein is CASSLEGDQYNEQFF. The chain has TRBV7-2 and TRBJ2-1; TRBD1 is a possible D gene (6 bases). With 1 base removed from V and 4 bases from J, the gap between germline ends came to 11 bases. The CDR3 loop spans 15 amino acids. Germline-derived CDR1 and CDR2 are SGHTA and FQGNSA.

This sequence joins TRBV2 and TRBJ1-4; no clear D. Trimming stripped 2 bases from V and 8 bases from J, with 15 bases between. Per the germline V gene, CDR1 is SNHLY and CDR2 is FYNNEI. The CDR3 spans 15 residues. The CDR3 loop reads CASSESLGVREKLFF. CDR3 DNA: TGTGCCAGCAGTGAAAGCCTTGGGGTCCGCGAAAAACTGTTTTTT.

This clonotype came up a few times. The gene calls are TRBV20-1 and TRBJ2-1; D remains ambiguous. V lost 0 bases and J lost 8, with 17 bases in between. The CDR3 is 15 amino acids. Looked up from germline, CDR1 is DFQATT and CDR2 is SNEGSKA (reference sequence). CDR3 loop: CSARDRRQSPYEQFF. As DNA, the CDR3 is TGCAGTGCTAGAGATCGGCGCCAGTCTCCCTATGAGCAGTTCTTC.

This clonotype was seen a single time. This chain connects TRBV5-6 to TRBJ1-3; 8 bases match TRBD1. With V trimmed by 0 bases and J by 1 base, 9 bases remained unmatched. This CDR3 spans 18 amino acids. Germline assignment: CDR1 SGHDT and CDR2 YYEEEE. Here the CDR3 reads CASSLGQGITYSGNTIYF. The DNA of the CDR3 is TGTGCCAGCAGCTTGGGACAGGGGATTACTTATTCTGGAAACACCATATATTTT. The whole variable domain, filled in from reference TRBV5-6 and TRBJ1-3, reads DAGVTQSPTHLIKTRGQQVTLRCSPKSGHDTVSWYQQALGQGPQFIFQYYEEEERQRGNFPDRFSGHQFPNYSSELNVNALLLGDSALYLCASSLGQGITYSGNTIYFGEGSWLTVV.

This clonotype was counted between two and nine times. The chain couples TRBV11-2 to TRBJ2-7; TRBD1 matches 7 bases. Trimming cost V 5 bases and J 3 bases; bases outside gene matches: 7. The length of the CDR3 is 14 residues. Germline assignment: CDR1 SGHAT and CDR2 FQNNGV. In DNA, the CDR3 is TGTGCCAGCAGCACGACAGGGATGAACTACGAGCAGTACTTC. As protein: CASSTTGMNYEQYF.

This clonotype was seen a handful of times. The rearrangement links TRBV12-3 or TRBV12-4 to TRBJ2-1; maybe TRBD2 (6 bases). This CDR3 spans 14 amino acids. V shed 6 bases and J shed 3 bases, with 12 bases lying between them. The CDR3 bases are TGTGCCAGCAGGGCGGGGAGTGGCTACAATGAGCAGTTCTTC. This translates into CASRAGSGYNEQFF.

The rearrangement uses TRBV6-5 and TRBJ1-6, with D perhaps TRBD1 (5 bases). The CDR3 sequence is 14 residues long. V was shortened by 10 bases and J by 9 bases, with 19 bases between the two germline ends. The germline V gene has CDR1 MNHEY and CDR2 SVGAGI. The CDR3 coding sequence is TGTGCCACAACCGGGGGGATCGGAATTTCACCCCTCCACTTT. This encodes CATTGGIGISPLHF.

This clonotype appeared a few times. The CDR3 reads CASSPDRARANVLTF. In DNA form, the CDR3 reads TGTGCCAGCAGCCCCGACAGGGCTCGGGCCAACGTCCTGACTTTC. This chain connects TRBV5-6 to TRBJ2-6; 7 bases fit TRBD1. This CDR3 region has 15 residues. V trimming: 4 bases; J trimming: 5 bases; junction bases outside the gene matches: 6. Germline CDR1 and CDR2: SGHDT and YYEEEE.

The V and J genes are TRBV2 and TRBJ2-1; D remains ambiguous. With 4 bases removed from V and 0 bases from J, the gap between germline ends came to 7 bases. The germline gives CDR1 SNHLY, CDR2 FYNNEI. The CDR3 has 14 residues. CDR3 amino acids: CASSADSSYNEQFF. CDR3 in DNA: TGTGCCAGCAGTGCCGACTCCTCCTACAATGAGCAGTTCTTC.

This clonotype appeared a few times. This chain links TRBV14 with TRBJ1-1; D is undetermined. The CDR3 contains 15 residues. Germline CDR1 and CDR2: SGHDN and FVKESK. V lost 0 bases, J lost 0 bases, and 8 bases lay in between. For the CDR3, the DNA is TGTGCCAGCAGCCAAGATCCGCTAATGAACACTGAAGCTTTCTTT. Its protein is CASSQDPLMNTEAFF.